A selection of T cell receptor beta chains follows, all from one sample in a study of STAT5B mutations in CD4+ large granular lymphocyte leukemia. Some clones are missing from TCRdb's copy, which holds only in-frame ones; the method was immunoSEQ multiplex PCR. The data hold about 32,000 clones, with approximately 76% observed a single time. Sequencing used CD4+ T cells from blood buffy coats. These receptor sequences come from a human donor in good health. The CDR3 runs from the conserved cysteine through the conserved F or W. A D gene is named only where the DNA matches it firmly. Size is omitted from some rows. Given values are once, few, many or a class for expanded clones.

>TRBV19|TRBJ2-7|few|TRBD2
TGTGCCAGTAGGTCTCTAGCGGGGGCTACCTACGAGCAGTACTTC
CASRSLAGATYEQYF
>TRBV4-1|TRBJ2-7|-|-
TGCGCCAGCAGCCAAGTGGACCTATTGGGGGCTAGATACGAGCAGTACTTC
CASSQVDLLGARYEQYF
>TRBV5-6|TRBJ2-7|-|-
TGTGCCAGCAGCCACAACTACGAGCAGTACTTC
CASSHNYEQYF
>TRBV11-2|TRBJ1-2|-|TRBD1
TGTGCCAGCAGCTCCCCGGACAGGGGGGATGGCTACACCTTC
CASSSPDRGDGYTF
>TRBV4-1|TRBJ2-6|-|TRBD1
TGCGCCAGCAGAACCACAGGGGGCTCTGGGGCCAACGTCCTGACTTTC
CASRTTGGSGANVLTF
>TRBV4-2|TRBJ2-7|-|-
TGTGCCAGCAGCCAATCACGGGACCTCTACGAGCAGTACTTC
CASSQSRDLYEQYF
>TRBV6-1|TRBJ1-5|-|TRBD1
TGTGCCAGCAGTACCCGACAGGGGGATCAGCCCCAGCATTTT
CASSTRQGDQPQHF
>TRBV10-2|TRBJ1-1|-|-
TGCGCCAGCAGTGAGTGGAGGGCGGATTTGAACACTGAAGCTTTCTTT
CASSEWRADLNTEAFF
>TRBV5-4|TRBJ2-3|-|-
TGTGCCAGCAGCTTGGTCGCAACAGGGTCTAGCACAGATACGCAGTATTTT
CASSLVATGSSTDTQYF
>TRBV6-5|TRBJ1-6|-|-
TGTGCCAGCAGGGATACCAGGGGAGGTCAACCACCCCTCCACTTT
CASRDTRGGQPPLHF
>TRBV10-3|TRBJ2-2|-|-
TGTGCCATCGGCAGGGGGGACACCGGGGAGCTGTTTTTT
CAIGRGDTGELFF
>TRBV19|TRBJ1-1|few|TRBD1
TGTGCCAGTAGTCCGGGACAGGGGGCGTATGAAGCTTTCTTT
CASSPGQGAYEAFF
>TRBV6-5|TRBJ1-1|medium-sized|-
TGTGCCAGCCGATCCGGGCAGGACACTGAAGCTTTCTTT
CASRSGQDTEAFF
>TRBV6-6|TRBJ1-4|-|-
TGTGCCAGCTGTGCGGGTGTAACTAATGAAAAACTGTTTTTT
CASCAGVTNEKLFF
>TRBV20-1|TRBJ1-1|-|TRBD1
TGCAGACAGGGGTTGAGCACTGAAGCTTTCTTT
CRQGLSTEAFF
>TRBV7-8|TRBJ1-4|-|-
TGTGCCAGCAGCCGCCTAGGTCGTAATGAAAAACTGTTTTTT
CASSRLGRNEKLFF
>TRBV19|TRBJ2-2|few|-
TGTGCCAGTAGGCAATCCTTCACCGGGGAGCTGTTTTTT
CASRQSFTGELFF
>TRBV11-2|TRBJ2-5|-|TRBD2
TGTGCCAGCAGCTTAGATCCCAGGACTAGCGGGGGTTTTCAAGAGACCCAGTACTTC
CASSLDPRTSGGFQETQYF
>TRBV19|TRBJ1-2|once|-
TGTGCCAGTAGTATTAGGGATAGCGGCTACACCTTC
CASSIRDSGYTF
>TRBV11-3|TRBJ2-7|-|-
TGTGCCAAGGTCGGGGGTAGCCCCCACGAGCAGTACTTC
CAKVGGSPHEQYF
>TRBV6-1|TRBJ2-5|-|-
TGTGCCAGCAGTGAAGTCCCTAGCAGGGAGACCCAGTACTTC
CASSEVPSRETQYF
>TRBV6-6|TRBJ2-2|-|TRBD2
TGTGCCAGCACTACCGGGACTAGCCTTAACACCGGGGAGCTGTTTTTT
CASTTGTSLNTGELFF
>TRBV10-3|TRBJ2-5|-|TRBD1
TGTGCCATCAGCGGGACAGGGCCAGAGACCCAGTACTTC
CAISGTGPETQYF
>TRBV10-1|TRBJ2-1|once|TRBD2
TGCGCCAGCAGTGATAGGGCGGGGGTCTCCTACAATGAGCAGTTCTTC
CASSDRAGVSYNEQFF
>TRBV30|TRBJ2-5|-|TRBD1
TGTGCCTGGAGCCCTCGACAGGGGGCGGGAGAGACCCAGTACTTC
CAWSPRQGAGETQYF
>TRBV5-4|TRBJ2-3|-|-
TGTGCCAGCAGCCTCGGTGGCAGGTTAACAGATACGCAGTATTTT
CASSLGGRLTDTQYF
>TRBV10-3|TRBJ2-2|-|-
TGTGCCATCAGTAGGGGGGCTGGCGGGGAGCTGTTTTTT
CAISRGAGGELFF
>TRBV5-4|TRBJ2-5|once|TRBD1
TGTGCCAGCAGCCCGACAGGGGTCAAAGGGGGACAAGAGACCCAGTACTTC
CASSPTGVKGGQETQYF
>TRBV6-1|TRBJ1-1|-|-
TGTGCCAGCAGTGATTTGGTCCACATGAACACTGAAGCTTTCTTT
CASSDLVHMNTEAFF
>TRBV6-1|TRBJ2-3|-|-
TGTGCCAGCAGTGAGGGCAGGGCCACAGATACGCAGTATTTT
CASSEGRATDTQYF
>TRBV4-2|TRBJ1-2|few|-
TGTGCCAGCAGCCCCACCGAGGGGATCTATGGCTACACCTTC
CASSPTEGIYGYTF
>TRBV19|TRBJ2-2|once|TRBD1
TGTGCCAGTAGTATTCTTGGGACAGGGTTCACCGGGGAGCTGTTTTTT
CASSILGTGFTGELFF
>TRBV6-5|TRBJ2-2|-|-
TGTGCCAGCAGTTATCGGGCGGGCGCGAACACCGGGGAGCTGTTTTTT
CASSYRAGANTGELFF
>TRBV28|TRBJ2-6|-|-
TGTGCCAGCAGTTTGGCCGGGGCCAACGTCCTGACTTTC
CASSLAGANVLTF
>TRBV5-1|TRBJ2-2|-|-
TGCGCCAGCAGCTCTCTCTCGAGCGCAAACACCGGGGAGCTGTTTTTT
CASSSLSSANTGELFF
>TRBV5-1|TRBJ1-2|-|-
TGCGCCAGCAGCTTGGGGGACGACTATGGCTACACCTTC
CASSLGDDYGYTF
>TRBV19|TRBJ1-1|few|-
TGTGCCAGTAGTATGAATCGCGGACAGCCGAACACTGAAGCTTTCTTT
CASSMNRGQPNTEAFF
>TRBV28|TRBJ1-3|-|-
TGTGCCAGCAGTTTTGAGGGAAGCTCTGGAAACACCATATATTTT
CASSFEGSSGNTIYF
>TRBV28|TRBJ2-7|-|TRBD1
TGTGCCAGCAGGGGCGGAGGGACAGGGGGAAACTACGAGCAGTACTTC
CASRGGGTGGNYEQYF
>TRBV7-6|TRBJ1-3|once|TRBD1
TGTGCCAGCAGCTTAGCCGATTCGAGGAGAGGGGGCGCTGGAAACACCATATATTTT
CASSLADSRRGGAGNTIYF
>TRBV2|TRBJ1-5|few|TRBD1
TGTGCCAGCAGTGAGACAGGGATTAGCAATCAGCCCCAGCATTTT
CASSETGISNQPQHF
>TRBV9|TRBJ1-2|-|-
TGTGCCAGCAGCGTAGCGCCAGGGGAGGGCTACACCTTC
CASSVAPGEGYTF
>TRBV6-5|TRBJ2-7|-|TRBD1
TGTGCCACCTCAATGACAGGGAGAGGCTACGAGCAGTACTTC
CATSMTGRGYEQYF
>TRBV2|TRBJ2-2|-|-
TGTGCCAGCAGTCTCTTTCAGGGCTCCGGGGAGCTGTTTTTT
CASSLFQGSGELFF
>TRBV6-1|TRBJ1-1|-|TRBD1
TGTGCCAGCAGTGAGGGACAGGGTCCCCTGAACACTGAAGCTTTCTTT
CASSEGQGPLNTEAFF
>TRBV29-1|TRBJ2-7|-|-
TGCAGCGTTGGGGGGGCGACAGCCTACGAGCAGTACTTC
CSVGGATAYEQYF
>TRBV28|TRBJ2-3|-|-
TGTGCCAGCAGCTACCCCACAGATACGCAGTATTTT
CASSYPTDTQYF
>TRBV6-4|TRBJ1-2|-|-
TGTGCCACCTGGGGAGTCTATGGCTACACCTTC
CATWGVYGYTF
>TRBV5-1|TRBJ2-7|-|-
TGCGCCAGCAGCTTGGAGTCAGGGAAGGACGAGCAGTACTTC
CASSLESGKDEQYF
>TRBV29-1|TRBJ1-1|few|-
TGCAGCGCCTGGGGTTACCCGTCCGCCAACACTGAAGCTTTCTTT
CSAWGYPSANTEAFF
>TRBV19|TRBJ2-3|-|TRBD2
TGTGCCAGTAGCACACTAGCGGGGGGGACAGATACGCAGTATTTT
CASSTLAGGTDTQYF
>TRBV2|TRBJ2-3|-|TRBD2
TGTGCCAGCACCTTTCCCCTAGCGGGGTTCACAGATACGCAGTATTTT
CASTFPLAGFTDTQYF
>TRBV9|TRBJ2-3|-|-
TGTGCCAGCAGCGTAGGCTGGGGAGGGCAGTATTTT
CASSVGWGGQYF
>TRBV27|TRBJ1-6|-|-
TGTGCCAGCAGCAACCAGGGACCCCTAAATTCACCCCTCCACTTT
CASSNQGPLNSPLHF
>TRBV6-1|TRBJ2-7|-|TRBD2
TGTGCCAGCAGTGAAGCGGGATGGGGACTAGCGGGGGGCAACTCCTACGAGCAGTACTTC
CASSEAGWGLAGGNSYEQYF
>TRBV7-8|TRBJ2-5|-|-
TGTGCCAGCAGCTTGGTCGGGGAGACCCAGTACTTC
CASSLVGETQYF
>TRBV5-4|TRBJ2-1|-|TRBD1
TGTGCCAGCAGCGTGGACAGGGTAAACAATGAGCAGTTCTTC
CASSVDRVNNEQFF
>TRBV5-4|TRBJ2-1|few|TRBD1
TGTGCCAGCAGCCGCCAGGACAGGGGGGTGAGTGAGCAGTTCTTC
CASSRQDRGVSEQFF
>TRBV5-1|TRBJ2-3|-|TRBD2
TGCGCCAGCAGAGCCAGGGGGCTAGCGGGGGGCCGCACAGATACGCAGTATTTT
CASRARGLAGGRTDTQYF
>TRBV5-4|TRBJ2-3|-|-
TGTGCCAGCAGCGGAACAGGGTACACAGATACGCAGTATTTT
CASSGTGYTDTQYF